One TCR beta chain is described in this entry. This record comes from a study of blood T cell repertoires in COVID-19. The overall study: The analysed material was cDNA or gDNA that came from T cells, B-cell-depleted T cells, or PBMCs.

Germline V lookup: CDR1 SGHTA, CDR2 FQGNSA. The germline V and J ends were trimmed by 6 bases and 7 bases, with 15 bases remaining between them. The CDR3 consists of 13 residues. Libraries were prepared by immunoSEQ multiplex PCR; TCRdb keeps only in-frame clonotypes and omits some of them. This sample has just over 650,000 clones; approximately 90% occur once, and the top ten carry more than 0.25%. The TCR originated in a woman between 18 and 30 years old with acute or convalescent COVID-19. Sequencing input: peripheral blood. The rearrangement joins TRBV7-2 to TRBJ1-2; D gene unclear. In nucleotides, the CDR3 is TGTGCCAGCAGTAATAAAAAAACTTCTGGCTACACCTTC. Its protein product is CASSNKKTSGYTF.